This TCR beta chain came from a study of blood T cell repertoires in COVID-19. The CDR3 totals 11 residues. Germline V lookup: CDR1 LGHDT, CDR2 YNNKEL (reference sequence). V was cut by 6 bases and J by 6 bases, with 9 bases left in between. This table comes from immunoSEQ multiplex PCR, and its TCRdb copy is limited to in-frame clones, with some not included. The repertoire holds about 330,000 clones, more than 90% seen once, with under 20% in the top ten. The TCR comes from a woman in her thirties who had recovered from COVID-19. V usage is TRBV3-1 (or the pseudogene TRBV3-2) and J usage is TRBJ2-7; TRBD2 might be the D (5 bases). What was sequenced was PBMCs or T cells enriched from blood (not recorded which). CDR3 amino acids: CASSLTSEQYF. CDR3 DNA sequence: TGTGCCAGCAGTCTAACTAGCGAGCAGTACTTC.